Listed below are T cell receptor beta chains from one sample, sequenced in a study of blood T cell repertoires in COVID-19. The assay was immunoSEQ multiplex PCR, and TCRdb's table has in-frame clones only and misses some. The sample lists 270,000 or so clones, more than 65% seen once, with less than 4% in the top ten. What was sequenced was peripheral blood. All receptors derive from a woman younger than 30 with acute or convalescent COVID-19. CDR3s include the opening cysteine and the closing phenylalanine or tryptophan. D genes are given only for firm matches. Size is stated for part of the rows, as once, few or many counts, or as a class when the clone is expanded.

j_call v_call d_call clone_size cdr3_aa cdr3_nt
TRBJ1-2 TRBV14 . few CASSPPGRIWGNYGYTF TGTGCCAGCAGCCCCCCCGGGAGGATCTGGGGAAACTATGGCTACACCTTC
TRBJ2-7 TRBV6-5 TRBD1 . CASSYGTGGAEYF TGTGCCAGCAGTTACGGGACAGGAGGGGCGGAGTACTTC
TRBJ2-2 TRBV28 . few CASFGGQSWTGELFF TGTGCCAGCTTTGGGGGCCAGTCGTGGACCGGGGAGCTGTTTTTT
TRBJ2-3 TRBV5-1 TRBD1 . CASSFRTGGAGTSDTQYF TGCGCCAGCAGCTTTCGGACAGGGGGCGCCGGGACTAGCGATACGCAGTATTTT
TRBJ2-5 TRBV4-3 . . CASSQDPAYQETQYF TGCGCCAGCAGCCAAGACCCAGCGTACCAAGAGACCCAGTACTTC
TRBJ2-7 TRBV27 TRBD1 . CASSLVSGTGAYEQYF TGTGCCAGCAGTCTTGTCTCCGGGACAGGAGCCTACGAGCAGTACTTC
TRBJ1-2 TRBV28 TRBD1 . CASSLDREVDYGYTF TGTGCCAGCAGTTTAGACAGGGAGGTTGACTATGGCTACACCTTC
TRBJ2-5 TRBV9 . . CASSGQDLQETQYF TGTGCCAGCAGCGGACAGGACCTTCAAGAGACCCAGTACTTC
TRBJ1-6 TRBV18 TRBD1 once CASSPGQGPRVALHF TGTGCCAGCTCCCCGGGACAGGGGCCCAGAGTGGCCCTCCACTTT
TRBJ2-7 TRBV3-1/TRBV3-2 TRBD2 . CASSQEGPAGGTYEQYF TGTGCCAGCAGCCAAGAGGGGCCTGCGGGAGGCACCTACGAGCAGTACTTC
TRBJ1-2 TRBV12-3/TRBV12-4 . few CASSPPTQSTFAF TGTGCCAGCTCGCCGCCGACACAATCCACGTTCGCCTTC
TRBJ2-7 TRBV6-5 . . CASSYDGQSSYEQYF TGTGCCAGCAGTTACGACGGACAGTCCTCCTACGAGCAGTACTTC
TRBJ1-1 TRBV5-1 . few CASSLASRTQEAFF TGCGCCAGCAGCTTGGCCTCAAGGACACAAGAAGCTTTCTTT
TRBJ2-3 TRBV10-1 . . CASSESRGTDTQYF TGCGCCAGCAGTGAGTCGCGGGGCACAGATACGCAGTATTTT
TRBJ2-1 TRBV6-5 . . CASSDRPYNEQFF TGTGCCAGCAGCGACAGACCATACAATGAGCAGTTCTTC
TRBJ2-5 TRBV29-1 TRBD1 . CSADSPGQQETQYF TGCAGCGCCGACTCACCGGGACAGCAAGAGACCCAGTACTTC
TRBJ2-3 TRBV10-3 TRBD1 . CANRDSRTDTQYF TGTGCCAACCGGGACAGCCGCACAGATACGCAGTATTTT
TRBJ1-5 TRBV5-1 . . CASSLGTAVNQPQHF TGCGCCAGCAGCTTGGGGACAGCCGTAAATCAGCCCCAGCATTTT
TRBJ2-3 TRBV28 . . CASSLSGAHSDTQYF TGTGCCAGCAGTTTATCAGGGGCACACAGCGATACGCAGTATTTT
TRBJ1-6 TRBV6-2/TRBV6-3 . . CASSYGQNNNSPLHF TGTGCCAGCAGTTACGGACAGAATAATAATTCACCCCTCCACTTT
TRBJ1-1 TRBV30 . . CAWSEWATPNTEAFF TGTGCCTGGAGTGAGTGGGCGACACCGAACACTGAAGCTTTCTTT
TRBJ2-5 TRBV10-1 TRBD2 . CASSESSGNIETQYF TGCGCCAGCAGTGAGTCTAGCGGGAATATAGAGACCCAGTACTTC
TRBJ1-5 TRBV7-9 TRBD1 . CASSLGDRGRNQPQHF TGTGCCAGCAGCTTAGGGGACAGGGGGCGAAATCAGCCCCAGCATTTT
TRBJ2-3 TRBV27 . once CASSLLGGKTDTQYF TGTGCCAGCAGTTTATTGGGCGGGAAGACAGATACGCAGTATTTT
TRBJ1-1 TRBV4-1 TRBD1 . CASSQTAGGSRNTEAFF TGCGCCAGCAGCCAAACGGCAGGGGGCAGTCGGAACACTGAAGCTTTCTTT
TRBJ2-7 TRBV4-1 . . CASSQGAAPGSYEQYF TGCGCCAGCAGCCAAGGGGCCGCTCCCGGCTCCTACGAGCAGTACTTC
TRBJ2-3 TRBV27 . . CASSLNPGEHTQYF TGTGCCAGCAGTTTAAATCCAGGCGAACATACGCAGTATTTT
TRBJ2-5 TRBV30 TRBD1 few CAWSVRQGEETQYF TGTGCCTGGAGCGTCCGACAGGGCGAAGAGACCCAGTACTTC
TRBJ2-5 TRBV27 TRBD2 . CASSQTLAALQETQYF TGTGCCAGCAGCCAAACTCTAGCGGCCCTCCAAGAGACCCAGTACTTC
TRBJ2-1 TRBV4-3 TRBD2 . CASSRGGSSYNEQFF TGCGCCAGCAGCCGGGGCGGGAGCTCCTACAATGAGCAGTTCTTC
TRBJ1-2 TRBV7-8 TRBD1 . CASSLTGTDNYGYTF TGTGCCAGCAGCCTGACCGGGACAGATAACTATGGCTACACCTTC
TRBJ1-1 TRBV6-5 TRBD1 . CASRDSLNTEAFF TGTGCCAGCCGGGACAGCTTAAACACTGAAGCTTTCTTT
TRBJ1-3 TRBV7-3 . . CASSPSPGNTIYF TGTGCCAGCAGCCCAAGCCCTGGAAACACCATATATTTT
TRBJ2-1 TRBV7-7 TRBD1 . CASSHGGQDNEQFF TGTGCTAGCAGCCACGGGGGACAGGACAATGAGCAGTTCTTC